One sample yielded the 14 T cell receptor beta chains listed below, sequenced in a study of blood T cells in healthy people across ages. For the second PCR, which ran for about 6 to 12 cycles, a sample-barcoded 5' primer and a J-beta primer mix were used. TCRdb itself ran the 5' RACE reads through MiXCR, one entry per CDR3 protein. This sample has 650,000 to 800,000 distinct CDR3 sequences, with roughly 44% found just once. The sequencing input was blood. The receptors derive from a man aged 55-75 years in good health.

This clonotype was counted once. The chain is built from TRBV20-1 and TRBJ1-2; the D is unclear. CDR3 length equals 14 residues. Germline CDR1 DFQATT, CDR2 SNEGSKA (reference sequence). V was shortened by 6 bases and J by 2 bases, with 16 bases between the two germline ends. The CDR3 DNA follows: TGCAGTGCCAAATTTACGGTCCAGAACTATGGCTACACCTTC. Translating gives CSAKFTVQNYGYTF.

The rearrangement links TRBV20-1 to TRBJ2-1, with 12 positions matching TRBD2. The germline CDR1 and CDR2 sequences are DFQATT and SNEGSKA (reference sequence). V lost 0 bases, J lost 8 bases, and 11 bases stayed unmatched. This CDR3 is 17 amino acids long. The CDR3 here is CSARDLRKGLAGYEQFF. Written as DNA, the CDR3 is TGCAGTGCTAGAGATCTTAGGAAGGGACTAGCGGGCTATGAGCAGTTCTTC.

Remarks on this clonotype: This may stem from a read error, because a much larger clone lies one nucleotide away. The chain has TRBV7-8 and TRBJ1-2, with D hard to call. This CDR3 comprises 15 residues. Germline loops: CDR1 SGHVS, CDR2 FQNEAQ. CDR3 nucleotides: TGTGCCAACAGCTTAGTGGCCGGGCGGGACTATGGCTACACCTTC. It specifies CANSLVAGRDYGYTF.

The sample holds a few counts of this clonotype. This chain links TRBV30 with TRBJ2-3; 9 bases map to TRBD2. Per germline, CDR1 GTSNPN and CDR2 SVGIG (reference sequence). Losses at the gene ends were 5 bases for V and 1 base for J; bases not matched to a gene: 1. The CDR3 is made up of 13 amino acids. CDR3 amino acids: CAWASGGTDTQYF. The CDR3, as DNA: TGTGCCTGGGCTAGCGGGGGCACAGATACGCAGTATTTT.

Turning to this clonotype: The junction departs from germline at one end; a sequencing error may be responsible. The chain combines TRBV5-1 with TRBJ1-2; D might be TRBD1 (5 bases). The germline gives CDR1 SGHRS, CDR2 YFSETQ. This CDR3 has 13 amino acids. The CDR3 region is CVSSPDINYGYTF. CDR3 sequence (DNA): TGCGTCAGCAGCCCGGACATCAACTATGGCTACACCTTC.

This sequence joins TRBV20-1 and TRBJ1-1, with 8 bases that match TRBD1. This CDR3 spans 15 amino acids. Germline CDR1 DFQATT, CDR2 SNEGSKA (reference sequence). V was clipped by 0 bases and J by 0 bases; unmatched bases: 3. CDR3 coding DNA: TGCAGTGCTAGAGAGCGACAGGGGATGAACACTGAAGCTTTCTTT. This gives the protein CSARERQGMNTEAFF.

The CDR3 is CASSLLPDREMNTGELFF. The CDR3, as DNA: TGCGCCAGCAGCTTGCTCCCGGACAGGGAGATGAACACCGGGGAGCTGTTTTTT. This chain joins TRBV5-1 and TRBJ2-2; 8 bases agree with TRBD1. Trimming removed 1 base from V and 1 base from J; junction bases left unmatched: 9. Per the germline V gene, CDR1 is SGHRS and CDR2 is YFSETQ. The CDR3 sequence is 18 residues long.

This clonotype was seen more than once but under ten times. The chain has TRBV20-1 and TRBJ2-5; 10 positions agree with TRBD2. The J segment lost 0 bases and the V segment lost 1 base, leaving 2 bases of the junction unmatched. Per the germline V gene, CDR1 is DFQATT and CDR2 is SNEGSKA (reference sequence). This CDR3 has 15 residues. CDR3 nucleotides: TGCAGTGCTAGAGCAGCGGGGGGGTACCAAGAGACCCAGTACTTC. Its protein product is CSARAAGGYQETQYF.

The V call is TRBV28, the J call TRBJ2-4, with 9 bases aligning to TRBD1. The J call may be mistaken, given a closer DNA end match to TRBJ2-7. This CDR3 is built from 14 residues. In germline, CDR1 is MDHEN, CDR2 SYDVKM. The CDR3 loop reads CASSQWDRAYEQYF. DNA of the CDR3: TGTGCCAGCAGCCAATGGGACAGGGCCTACGAGCAGTACTTC.

The chain joins TRBV7-9 to TRBJ1-1; tentatively, D is TRBD1 (5 bases). Germline V gene lookup returns CDR1 SEHNR and CDR2 FQNEAQ (reference sequence). The CDR3 runs 15 residues. V lost 5 bases and J 0 bases, leaving 13 bases between the germline ends. CDR3 nucleotide sequence: TGTGCCAGCAGCGTGGGGGACCGAGTGAACACTGAAGCTTTCTTT. Translating gives CASSVGDRVNTEAFF.

V is TRBV28 and J is TRBJ2-1, with 10 bases matching TRBD1. CDR1 is MDHEN and CDR2 is SYDVKM in the germline V gene. V lost 7 bases and J lost 8; bases outside the gene matches: 11. The CDR3 has 15 residues. CDR3 coding DNA: TGTGCCAGCACAGAACTAGGGACAGGGGCGGATGAGCAGTTCTTC. It yields the protein CASTELGTGADEQFF.

The chain recombines TRBV4-3 with TRBJ2-1, with a possible D match to TRBD2 (5 bases). The germline gives CDR1 LGHNA, CDR2 YSLEER. The V and J ends lost 4 bases and 8 bases respectively, with 12 bases between them. CDR3 length: 13 amino acids. The CDR3 reads CASSRSKGDEQFF. The CDR3 region has the DNA TGCGCCAGCAGCCGCTCGAAGGGAGATGAGCAGTTCTTC.

This clonotype was detected only a few times. The chain combines TRBV24-1 with TRBJ2-1, with a weak D call TRBD1 (6 bases). This CDR3 is built from 16 residues. The germline V gene encodes CDR1 KGHDR and CDR2 SFDVKD. Trimming cost V 2 bases and J 5 bases, with 15 bases left between them. CDR3 residues: CATSDWRDRTNNEQFF. CDR3 DNA: TGTGCCACCAGTGATTGGAGAGACAGGACGAACAATGAGCAGTTCTTC.

This clonotype was recorded a few times. The chain recombines TRBV6-2 or TRBV6-3 with TRBJ2-1; TRBD1 might be the D (6 bases). CDR1 and CDR2 from the germline V gene are MNHEY and SVGEGT. V dropped 2 bases and J dropped 4 bases, with 15 bases sitting between them. CDR3 length: 16 amino acids. The CDR3 DNA reads as TGTGCCAGCAGTTACGCCCCCGGGGACATATACAATGAGCAGTTCTTC. Its protein is CASSYAPGDIYNEQFF.